This T cell receptor (beta chain) emerged from a study of T cell responses to AZD1222 COVID-19 vaccine. The data were produced by immunoSEQ multiplex PCR, yet TCRdb's version contains in-frame clones alone and is incomplete. Of over 100,000 clones in the sample, 85% to 90% were seen once. The sample consisted of peripheral blood, taken on day 0 of AZD1222 vaccination. The receptor was derived from an adult in good health.

The CDR3 DNA reads TGTGCCAGCAGTTTATTCACAGGGGGCAATCAGCCCCAGCATTTT. Protein product: CASSLFTGGNQPQHF. The chain couples TRBV27 to TRBJ1-5, with 7 bases fitting TRBD1. CDR1 is MNHEY and CDR2 is SMNVEV in the germline V gene (reference sequence). V shed 1 base and J 2 bases; nucleotides not matched to a gene: 2. This CDR3 comprises 15 residues.